This TCR beta chain originates from a study of cytomegalovirus exposure and HLA in healthy donors. It was the approximately 120-subject validation cohort, separate from the approximately 700-subject first cohort, to which the donors belonged. The data were produced by immunoSEQ multiplex PCR, yet TCRdb's version contains in-frame clones alone and is incomplete. The sample records 90,000 to 150,000 clones, approximately 88% being singletons. The germline V gene encodes CDR1 LNHDA and CDR2 SQIVND (reference sequence). Trimming cost V 5 bases and J 1 base; bases outside gene matches: 4. The CDR3 consists of 15 residues. Study-wide points: Cytomegalovirus status, reportedly, was diagnosed with high specificity and sensitivity by the classifier. The tendency of first-cohort TCR clusters to co-occur in the roughly 130 validation repertoires emerged from a later analysis. In vitro checks showed that three CMV-associated chains really do target CMV antigens.

Comments on this clone: The antigen remains unidentified.

Source material: PBMCs. The chain carries TRBV19 and TRBJ1-3; 8 bases map to TRBD1. The sequence was collected from a young man in good health and CMV-seronegative. In nucleotides, the CDR3 is TGTGCCAGTAGTGCCGACAGGGGTTCTGGAAACACCATATATTTT. Residues: CASSADRGSGNTIYF.